One sample yielded the 25 T cell receptor beta chains listed below, sequenced in a study of T cell clones after liver transplantation (dated by TCRdb to 2018 to 2020). The library was generated by the immunoSEQ multiplex PCR assay. TCRdb provides this immuneACCESS table in a form limited to in-frame rearrangements. Some clones are lacking; in checked studies, under half of them reflect an unresolved V gene, and why the rest are absent is not known. The sample table holds 65,000 to 70,000 clones, of which nearly 95% were seen once. The ten top clones hold less than 1% of the sample. Sample: CD4+ T cells from blood, taken around 27 months after liver transplant. The receptors were sampled from a human patient who received a liver transplant. Following transplantation, T cells from the graft donor may be among those present.

V is TRBV11-2 and J is TRBJ2-5, with a weak D call TRBD1 (5 bases). The CDR3 has 14 amino acids. From germline, CDR1 is SGHAT and CDR2 FQNNGV. V dropped 2 bases and J dropped 5 bases, with 12 bases sitting between them. The CDR3 reads CASSLQGLVETQYF. As DNA, the CDR3 is TGTGCCAGCAGCTTACAGGGATTAGTGGAGACCCAGTACTTC.

The V and J genes are TRBV19 and TRBJ1-5, with 7 bases that match TRBD1. V lost 1 base to trimming and J lost 4 bases; unmatched junction nucleotides: 1. CDR1 LNHDA and CDR2 SQIVND come from the germline V gene (reference sequence). The CDR3 length is 14 residues. The CDR3 region is CASSIVTGNQPQHF. CDR3 DNA sequence: TGTGCCAGTAGTATAGTGACAGGGAATCAGCCCCAGCATTTT.

V gene TRBV7-8 combines with J gene TRBJ1-1; no firm D call. Germline CDR1 is SGHVS and CDR2 is FQNEAQ. V was trimmed by 1 base and J by 4 bases, leaving 4 bases between them. The CDR3 runs to 12 residues. DNA of the CDR3: TGTGCCAGCAGCTTAGGGGTCACTGAAGCTTTCTTT. Its protein product is CASSLGVTEAFF.

This clone was found a few times. The chain couples TRBV28 to TRBJ2-7, with D possibly matching TRBD2 (5 bases). Trimming took 1 base from V and 5 from J, leaving 12 bases between them. Germline assignment: CDR1 MDHEN and CDR2 SYDVKM. The CDR3 length is 14 residues. This chain's CDR3 is CASSLLGRVHEQYF. The CDR3 DNA reads TGTGCCAGCAGTTTATTGGGGAGAGTCCACGAGCAGTACTTC.

This chain connects TRBV7-3 to TRBJ2-2; D call uncertain. Per the germline V gene, CDR1 is SGHTA and CDR2 is FQGTGA. Between the trimmed V and J ends, which lost 4 bases and 0 bases, there was a span of 9 bases. The CDR3 length is 15 residues. As DNA, the CDR3 is TGTGCCAGCAGCTATAGCCAAACGAACACCGGGGAGCTGTTTTTT. Translated, it gives CASSYSQTNTGELFF.

The CDR3 DNA is TGTGCCAGCAGTTTATCAGGGTACGGCTACACCTTC. Protein sequence: CASSLSGYGYTF. The V and J genes are TRBV28 and TRBJ1-2; perhaps TRBD1 as D (5 bases). Trimming took off 1 base at V and 8 bases at J, with 8 bases between the two ends. This CDR3 has 12 residues. From germline, CDR1 is MDHEN and CDR2 SYDVKM.

This chain links TRBV28 with TRBJ1-5; the match to TRBD1 covers 7 bases. J was trimmed by 5 bases and V by 5 bases; bases with no gene match: 6. The CDR3 totals 14 residues. Germline values: CDR1 MDHEN, CDR2 SYDVKM. The CDR3 DNA follows: TGTGCCAGCAGTGGGGACAGAGGCGATCAGCCCCAGCATTTT. Its protein is CASSGDRGDQPQHF. Supplemented by reference TRBV28 and TRBJ1-5, the full variable domain reads DVKVTQSSRYLVKRTGEKVFLECVQDMDHENMFWYRQDPGLGLRLIYFSYDVKMKEKGDIPEGYSVSREKKERFSLILESASTNQTSMYLCASSGDRGDQPQHFGDGTRLSIL.

The chain employs TRBV19 and TRBJ1-2; no definite D call. The CDR3 is 13 residues long. Germline CDR1 LNHDA, CDR2 SQIVND (reference sequence). Between the trimmed V and J ends, which lost 9 bases and 3 bases, there was a span of 14 bases. CDR3 residues: CARISVQHYGYTF. For the CDR3, the DNA is TGTGCCAGGATAAGCGTTCAGCACTATGGCTACACCTTC.

V is TRBV14 and J is TRBJ2-3, with a weak D call TRBD1 (6 bases). Germline values: CDR1 SGHDN, CDR2 FVKESK. Trimming pared 0 bases from V and 2 bases from J, leaving 18 bases between. The length of the CDR3 is 18 residues. In DNA form, the CDR3 reads TGTGCCAGCAGCCAAGATCTCCCCGGGCAGGGGCCCACAGATACGCAGTATTTT. Its protein product is CASSQDLPGQGPTDTQYF.

This rearrangement joins TRBV9 to TRBJ2-1; 7 nucleotides align to TRBD1. J gave up 1 base and V 3 bases, and 4 bases lay outside the gene matches. This CDR3 region has 15 residues. CDR1 and CDR2 (germline): SGDLS, YYNGEE. The CDR3 nucleotides read TGTGCCAGCAGCGGAGGACAGGTATCCTACAATGAGCAGTTCTTC. Its translation is CASSGGQVSYNEQFF.

The chain combines TRBV7-9 with TRBJ2-2; D gene uncertain. The CDR3 contains 12 residues. CDR1 and CDR2 from the germline V gene are SEHNR and FQNEAQ (reference sequence). The germline V and J ends were trimmed by 3 bases and 3 bases, with 2 bases remaining between them. The CDR3 protein is CASSFYTGELFF. The CDR3 DNA is TGTGCCAGCAGCTTTTACACCGGGGAGCTGTTTTTT.

The chain couples TRBV5-1 to TRBJ1-2; weak D call: TRBD1 (5 bases). Germline V gene data show CDR1 as SGHRS and CDR2 as YFSETQ. The CDR3 length is 13 residues. V was pared by 4 bases and J by 8 bases, with 15 bases between. The CDR3: CASSPARQSGYTF. The CDR3 bases are TGCGCCAGCAGCCCGGCTCGACAGTCCGGCTACACCTTC. Together with reference TRBV5-1 and TRBJ1-2, the CDR3 gives the full variable domain: KAGVTQTPRYLIKTRGQQVTLSCSPISGHRSVSWYQQTPGQGLQFLFEYFSETQRNKGNFPGRFSGRQFSNSRSEMNVSTLELGDSALYLCASSPARQSGYTFGSGTRLTVV.

The chain uses TRBV25-1 and TRBJ1-3, with D unclear. In germline, CDR1 is MGHDK, CDR2 SYGVNS. The CDR3 loop spans 14 amino acids. Trimming took 3 bases from V and 0 from J, leaving 6 bases between them. This CDR3 is CASSDSLSGNTIYF. The CDR3 DNA reads as TGTGCCAGCAGTGATAGTCTCTCTGGAAACACCATATATTTT.

This rearrangement joins TRBV7-2 to TRBJ2-7; TRBD2 agrees at 10 bases. The CDR3 is made up of 15 amino acids. Germline V gene sequence: CDR1 SGHTA, CDR2 FQGNSA. Germline trimming cut 3 bases from V and 0 bases from J; bases unmatched to any gene: 2. As DNA, the CDR3 is TGTGCCAGCAGCTTCTCTAGCGGGAGCTCCTACGAGCAGTACTTC. Amino acids: CASSFSSGSSYEQYF.

The chain couples TRBV23-1 to TRBJ2-3; TRBD2 matches 9 bases. TRBV23-1 is an ORF, with its function uncertain. This CDR3 is 16 amino acids long. V shed 2 bases and J 6 bases; nucleotides not matched to a gene: 9. The CDR3 region is CASSQGIAGVEDTQYF. In DNA form, the CDR3 reads TGCGCCAGCAGTCAAGGAATAGCGGGAGTAGAGGATACGCAGTATTTT.

The chain joins TRBV15 to TRBJ2-7; no clear D. The CDR3 is 13 residues long. V lost 3 bases, J lost 1 base, and 7 bases lay in between. Germline V gene data show CDR1 as LNHNV and CDR2 as YYDKDF (reference sequence). The CDR3 sequence: CATSREQSYEQYF. The DNA for the CDR3 is TGTGCCACCAGCAGGGAACAGTCCTACGAGCAGTACTTC.

The chain is built from TRBV2 and TRBJ2-5; the D is unclear. Germline V gene sequence: CDR1 SNHLY, CDR2 FYNNEI. With 4 bases removed from V and 5 bases from J, the gap between germline ends came to 14 bases. This CDR3 contains 14 residues. The CDR3 DNA sequence: TGTGCCAGCAGTGCTGGCGGACCTCCGGAGACCCAGTACTTC. Its protein product is CASSAGGPPETQYF.

This chain uses TRBV7-9 with TRBJ1-1, with unresolved D. The CDR3 covers 16 residues. Trimming took 0 bases from V and 0 from J, leaving 11 bases between them. Germline lookup yields CDR1 SEHNR and CDR2 FQNEAQ (reference sequence). CDR3 bases: TGTGCCAGCAGCTTAGCGGAGGTTAACGTGAACACTGAAGCTTTCTTT. Translation: CASSLAEVNVNTEAFF.

This rearrangement joins TRBV6-1 to TRBJ1-5; no reliable D call. The V and J ends lost 5 bases and 5 bases respectively, with 10 bases between them. Germline V lookup: CDR1 MNHNS, CDR2 SASEGT. CDR3 length: 13 amino acids. The CDR3 nucleotides are TGTGCCAGCAGTAGAGGGTATCATCAGCCCCAGCATTTT. Amino acid sequence: CASSRGYHQPQHF.

This chain joins TRBV7-6 and TRBJ1-5, with D uncertain. V lost 1 base, J lost 6 bases, and 7 bases lay in between. The CDR3 is made up of 13 amino acids. CDR1 and CDR2 from the germline V gene are SGHVS and FNYEAQ. The CDR3 bases are TGTGCCAGCAGCTTAGGGGCTGTTCAGCCCCAGCATTTT. It encodes CASSLGAVQPQHF.

CDR3 in DNA: TGTGCCAGCAGCCAAGCGGTCACCACTGAAGCTTTCTTT. It encodes CASSQAVTTEAFF. The rearrangement links TRBV14 to TRBJ1-1; D gene unclear. The CDR3 contains 13 residues. Trimming took 1 base from V and 4 from J, leaving 7 bases between them. Per the germline V gene, CDR1 is SGHDN and CDR2 is FVKESK.

This chain links TRBV27 with TRBJ1-1, with D possibly TRBD1 on 6 matching bases. The CDR3 is 14 amino acids. The V end was cut by 5 bases, the J end by 2 bases, with 12 bases between. CDR1 is MNHEY, CDR2 SMNVEV, per germline (reference sequence). The CDR3 loop reads CASSRTVSNTEAFF. In nucleotides, the CDR3 is TGTGCCAGCAGTCGGACAGTATCTAACACTGAAGCTTTCTTT.

The chain carries TRBV5-4 and TRBJ1-1; unclear D gene. The V gene lost 1 base and the J gene lost 0 bases, with 10 bases spanning the gap. Germline CDR1 is SGHNT and CDR2 is YYREEE (reference sequence). The CDR3 runs 15 residues. In DNA, the CDR3 is TGTGCCAGCAGCTTGATCTCGGGTATGAACACTGAAGCTTTCTTT. Translated, it gives CASSLISGMNTEAFF.

This rearrangement joins TRBV5-1 to TRBJ2-2; D uncertain. This CDR3 region has 14 residues. Germline CDR1 SGHRS, CDR2 YFSETQ. V dropped 3 bases and J dropped 2 bases, with 8 bases sitting between them. DNA for the CDR3: TGCGCCAGCAGCTCGGGCCGAAACACCGGGGAGCTGTTTTTT. Amino acids: CASSSGRNTGELFF.

In DNA, the CDR3 is TGTGCTAGTGGTTTGGGGACAGGGGGCACCTACGAGCAGTACTTC. It translates to CASGLGTGGTYEQYF. V usage is TRBV12-5 and J usage is TRBJ2-7; TRBD1 matches 11 bases. Germline V gene sequence: CDR1 LGHNT, CDR2 FRNRAP. V dropped 1 base and J dropped 2; count of bases not matched to a gene: 1. The CDR3 consists of 15 residues.